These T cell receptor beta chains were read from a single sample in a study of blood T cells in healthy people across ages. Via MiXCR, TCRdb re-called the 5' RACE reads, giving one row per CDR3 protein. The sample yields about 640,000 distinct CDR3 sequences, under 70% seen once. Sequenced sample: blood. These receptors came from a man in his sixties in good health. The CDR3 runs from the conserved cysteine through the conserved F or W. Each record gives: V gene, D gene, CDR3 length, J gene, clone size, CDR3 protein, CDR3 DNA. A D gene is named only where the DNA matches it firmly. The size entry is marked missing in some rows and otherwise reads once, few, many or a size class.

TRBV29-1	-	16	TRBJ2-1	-	CSVEDPFRGSYNEQFF	TGCAGCGTTGAAGACCCTTTTAGAGGATCCTACAATGAGCAGTTCTTC
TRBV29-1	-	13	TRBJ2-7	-	CSVSGQSFYEQYF	TGCAGCGTTTCGGGGCAGTCCTTCTACGAGCAGTACTTC
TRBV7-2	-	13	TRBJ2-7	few	CASSTTVNYEQYF	TGTGCCAGCAGCACTACAGTGAACTACGAGCAGTACTTC
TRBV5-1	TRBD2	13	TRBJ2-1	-	CASSLPSGDEQFF	TGCGCCAGCAGCCTTCCTAGCGGAGATGAGCAGTTCTTC
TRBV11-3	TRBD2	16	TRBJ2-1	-	CASSTGLAGAYNEQFF	TGTGCCAGCAGCACGGGACTAGCGGGGGCCTACAATGAGCAGTTCTTC
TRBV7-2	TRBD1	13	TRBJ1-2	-	CASSLGQGTGYTF	TGTGCCAGCAGCTTAGGACAGGGGACTGGCTACACCTTC
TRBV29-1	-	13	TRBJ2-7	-	CSVELQGGHEQYF	TGCAGCGTTGAATTGCAGGGGGGGCACGAGCAGTACTTC
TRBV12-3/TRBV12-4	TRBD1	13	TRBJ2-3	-	CASSPGQGNTQYF	TGTGCCAGCAGTCCGGGACAGGGGAATACGCAGTATTTT
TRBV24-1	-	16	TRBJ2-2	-	CATSENRDGSTGELFF	TGTGCCACCAGTGAGAACCGGGACGGGAGCACCGGGGAGCTGTTTTTT
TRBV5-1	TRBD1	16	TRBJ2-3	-	CASRLYTGVSTDTQYF	TGCGCCAGCAGGTTATACACAGGGGTCAGCACAGATACGCAGTATTTT
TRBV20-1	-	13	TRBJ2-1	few	CSARGVSYNEQFF	TGCAGTGCTAGGGGGGTTTCCTACAATGAGCAGTTCTTC
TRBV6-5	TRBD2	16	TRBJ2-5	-	CASSYSPSGGQETQYF	TGTGCCAGCAGTTACTCCCCTAGCGGGGGCCAAGAGACCCAGTACTTC
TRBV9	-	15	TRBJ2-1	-	CASSPRGGGYNKQFF	TGTGCCAGCAGCCCCCGAGGGGGGGGTTACAATAAGCAGTTCTTC
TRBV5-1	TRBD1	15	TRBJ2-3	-	CASSSEDRGLDTQYF	TGCGCCAGCAGCTCCGAGGACAGGGGGCTTGATACGCAGTATTTT
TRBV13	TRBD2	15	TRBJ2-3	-	CASSTLADATDTQYF	TGTGCCAGCTCCACACTAGCGGACGCCACAGATACGCAGTATTTT
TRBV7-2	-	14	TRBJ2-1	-	CASSLGGNGNEQFF	TGTGCCAGCAGCTTAGGGGGGAACGGGAATGAGCAGTTCTTC
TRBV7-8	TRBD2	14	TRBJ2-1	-	CASSPLGGGETQFF	TGTGCCAGCAGCCCCTTGGGGGGGGGAGAGACCCAGTTCTTC
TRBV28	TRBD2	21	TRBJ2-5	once	CASSSLLFGVAGGLLQETQYF	TGTGCCAGCAGTTCCCTCTTGTTTGGAGTAGCGGGGGGATTACTACAAGAGACCCAGTACTTC
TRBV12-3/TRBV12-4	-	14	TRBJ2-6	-	CASSLTSGANALTF	TGTGCCAGCAGTTTAACGTCTGGGGCCAACGCCCTGACTTTC
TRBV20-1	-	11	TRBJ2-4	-	CSASEGNIQYF	TGCAGTGCTAGTGAGGGAAACATTCAGTACTTC
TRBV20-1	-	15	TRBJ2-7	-	CSARLVGSSYNEQYF	TGCAGTGCTAGACTTGTCGGGAGCTCCTACAATGAGCAGTACTTC
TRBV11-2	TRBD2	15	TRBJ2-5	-	CASSSGGASLNEQYF	TGTGCCAGCAGCTCCGGGGGGGCGTCTCTGAATGAGCAGTACTTC
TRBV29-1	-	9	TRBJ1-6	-	CSVGSPLHF	TGCAGCGTTGGCTCACCCCTCCACTTT
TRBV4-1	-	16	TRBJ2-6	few	CASSQDVGAGANVLTF	TGCGCCAGCAGCCAAGATGTGGGGGCTGGGGCCAACGTCCTGACTTTC
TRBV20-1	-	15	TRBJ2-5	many	CSARDGTSIQETQYF	TGCAGTGCTAGAGACGGGACCTCGATCCAAGAGACCCAGTACTTC
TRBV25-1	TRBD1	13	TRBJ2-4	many	CASRGGQWNIQYF	TGTGCCAGCAGAGGGGGACAGTGGAACATTCAGTACTTC
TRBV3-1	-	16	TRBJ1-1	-	CASSQRRGVKDTEAFF	TGTGCCAGCAGCCAGCGGAGGGGCGTTAAGGACACTGAAGCTTTCTTT
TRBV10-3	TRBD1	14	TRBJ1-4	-	CAIRSGTAEEKLFF	TGTGCCATCAGGAGCGGGACAGCTGAAGAAAAACTGTTTTTT
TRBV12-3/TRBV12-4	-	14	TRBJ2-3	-	CASSCRVRGDVQYF	TGTGCCAGCAGTTGCAGAGTGAGAGGAGATGTGCAATATTTT
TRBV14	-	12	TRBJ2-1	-	CASSQGGVEQFF	TGTGCCAGCAGCCAAGGGGGAGTTGAGCAGTTCTTC
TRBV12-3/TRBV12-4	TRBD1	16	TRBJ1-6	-	CASRYLGTGGNSPLHF	TGTGCCAGCAGATACCTTGGGACAGGAGGAAATTCACCCCTCCACTTT
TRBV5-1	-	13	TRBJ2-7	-	CASSFWGRDTQYF	TGCGCCAGCAGCTTCTGGGGGAGAGACACCCAGTACTTC
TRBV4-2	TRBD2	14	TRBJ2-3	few	CASSQVLAGNTQYF	TGTGCCAGCAGCCAAGTTCTAGCGGGGAATACGCAGTATTTT
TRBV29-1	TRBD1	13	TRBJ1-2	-	CSAGQGERYGYTF	TGCAGCGCTGGACAGGGTGAGCGCTATGGCTACACCTTC
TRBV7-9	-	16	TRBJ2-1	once	CASSFGGASSYNEQFF	TGTGCCAGCAGCTTCGGCGGGGCAAGCTCCTACAATGAGCAGTTCTTC
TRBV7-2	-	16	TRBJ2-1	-	CASSFDRASSYNEQFF	TGTGCCAGCAGCTTCGACCGTGCGAGCTCCTACAATGAGCAGTTCTTC
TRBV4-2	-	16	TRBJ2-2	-	CASSHAVTGEFGELFF	TGTGCCAGCAGCCATGCTGTGACAGGAGAATTCGGGGAGCTGTTTTTT
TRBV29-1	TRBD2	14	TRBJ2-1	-	CSGRLAAGTNEQFF	TGCAGCGGCCGACTAGCGGCCGGCACCAATGAGCAGTTCTTC
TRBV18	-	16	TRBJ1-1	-	CASSRGGVGVNTEAFF	TGTGCCAGCTCACGGGGAGGGGTCGGAGTGAACACTGAAGCTTTCTTT
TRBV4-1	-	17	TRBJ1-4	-	CASSQDRRTATNEKLFF	TGCGCCAGCAGCCAAGATAGGAGGACAGCAACTAATGAAAAACTGTTTTTT
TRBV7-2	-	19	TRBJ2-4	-	CANSQRHGPGVSAKNIQYF	TGTGCCAACAGCCAAAGACACGGGCCAGGGGTGTCCGCCAAAAACATTCAGTACTTC
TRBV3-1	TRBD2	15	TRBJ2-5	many	CASSQGLGGVETQYF	TGTGCCAGCAGCCAAGGTCTCGGGGGGGTAGAGACCCAGTACTTC
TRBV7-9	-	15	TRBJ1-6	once	CASSLGPANNSPLHF	TGTGCCAGCAGCTTAGGGCCCGCCAATAATTCACCCCTCCACTTT
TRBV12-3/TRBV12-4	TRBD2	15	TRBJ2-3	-	CASSLAGGITDTQYF	TGTGCCAGCAGCCTAGCGGGGGGTATCACAGATACGCAGTATTTT
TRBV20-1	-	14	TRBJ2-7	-	CSARAGVLHDEQYF	TGCAGTGCTAGAGCAGGGGTTCTTCACGACGAGCAGTACTTC
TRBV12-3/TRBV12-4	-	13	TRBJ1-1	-	CASSPMQNTEAFF	TGTGCCAGCAGTCCCATGCAGAACACTGAAGCTTTCTTT
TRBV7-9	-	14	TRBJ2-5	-	CASSPWDGVKTQYF	TGTGCCAGCAGCCCCTGGGACGGGGTTAAGACCCAGTACTTC
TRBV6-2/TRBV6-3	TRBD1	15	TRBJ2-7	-	CASSTRDRFRSEQYF	TGTGCCAGCAGTACCCGGGACAGGTTTCGTAGCGAGCAGTACTTC
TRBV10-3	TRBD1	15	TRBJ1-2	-	CAISADRVPNYGYTF	TGTGCCATCAGCGCGGACAGGGTCCCTAACTATGGCTACACCTTC
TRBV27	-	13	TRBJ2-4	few	CASSLGGRGIQYF	TGTGCCAGCAGTTTGGGCGGCAGGGGCATTCAGTACTTC
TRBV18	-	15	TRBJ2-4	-	CASSPQSEAKNIQYF	TGTGCCAGCTCACCCCAGAGTGAAGCCAAAAACATTCAGTACTTC